This TCR beta chain was identified in a study of T cells after yellow fever vaccination. Study-wide results and limits: A small proportion of clonotypes was detected in both the CD4 and CD8 compartments.

This clonotype was recorded many times. Antigen specificity is unknown. There are 15 residues in the CDR3. V was clipped by 5 bases and J by 4 bases; unmatched bases: 9. Germline assignment: CDR1 DFQATT and CDR2 SNEGSKA (reference sequence). TCRdb redid the calling of the 5' RACE reads with MiXCR, one entry per CDR3 protein. This sample has a few hundred thousand distinct CDR3 sequences; roughly a fifth occur once, and the top ten carry approximately 14%. The sequencing used PBMCs, collected 15 days after the yellow fever booster vaccination. The chain has TRBV20-1 and TRBJ2-3; the match to TRBD1 covers 10 bases. The receptor's source is a young man who received the YFV17D yellow fever vaccine. The CDR3 here is CSAAGQGGSADTQYF. As DNA, the CDR3 is TGCAGTGCTGCAGGACAGGGGGGAAGCGCAGATACGCAGTATTTT.